This is a list of T cell receptor beta chains from one sample in a study of blood T cell repertoires in COVID-19. Measured with immunoSEQ multiplex PCR; TCRdb has only the in-frame clones, and not every one. The sample has approximately 390,000 clones, nearly 90% seen once; the top ten hold around 7%. The sample comprised peripheral blood. The receptors were gathered from a man younger than 35 with active or convalescent COVID-19. CDR3s include the opening cysteine and the closing phenylalanine or tryptophan. D genes are given only for firm matches. Not every row has a clone size; where given, it reads once, few, many or a size class.

v_gene	j_gene	abundance	d_gene	CDR3nt	CDR3aa
TRBV11-2	TRBJ2-1	NA	NA	TGTGCCAGCAGCCCCCTGGCGGACTACAATGAGCAGTTCTTC	CASSPLADYNEQFF
TRBV11-3	TRBJ2-3	NA	TRBD2	TGTGCCAGCAGCTTAGGGACTAGCATAGATACGCAGTATTTT	CASSLGTSIDTQYF
TRBV4-1	TRBJ1-4	NA	NA	TGCGCCAGCAGCCAAGAGCAGGTTGGGCCTAATGAAAAACTGTTTTTT	CASSQEQVGPNEKLFF
TRBV28	TRBJ2-3	once	NA	TGTGCCAGCAGCTCCGAGGGGGTGAGCACAGATACGCAGTATTTT	CASSSEGVSTDTQYF
TRBV7-9	TRBJ2-7	NA	TRBD2	TGTGCCAGCAGCTCCGGGGGGACTAGCGTTTTGTACGAGCAGTACTTC	CASSSGGTSVLYEQYF
TRBV7-9	TRBJ1-1	NA	NA	TGTGCCAGCAGCTTAGCCCAGGTATTGAACACTGAAGCTTTCTTT	CASSLAQVLNTEAFF
TRBV28	TRBJ1-6	NA	NA	TGTGCCAGCAGTTTTTGGCAGGGGAATTCACCCCTCCACTTT	CASSFWQGNSPLHF
TRBV12-3/TRBV12-4	TRBJ2-7	NA	NA	TGTGCCAGCAGTACAACCAGCTACGAGCAGTACTTC	CASSTTSYEQYF
TRBV18	TRBJ2-1	NA	TRBD2	TGTGCCAGCTCACCCACTCCTAGCGGGAGGTTAAGCTCCTACAATGAGCAGTTCTTC	CASSPTPSGRLSSYNEQFF
TRBV6-5	TRBJ1-5	NA	NA	TGTGCCAGCTCTAACGGTCATCAACCAAATCAGCCCCAGCATTTT	CASSNGHQPNQPQHF
TRBV28	TRBJ1-6	NA	NA	TGTGCCAGCAGTTTGGGGCGGATCGCCGCCGGTCCCCTCCACTTT	CASSLGRIAAGPLHF
TRBV4-3	TRBJ2-4	NA	NA	TGCGCCAGCAGCCAAGGAGAGACCCAGGGAAACATTCAGTACTTC	CASSQGETQGNIQYF
TRBV9	TRBJ2-3	NA	NA	TGTGCCAGCAGCAACAAAGGGGGGGAGACAGATACGCAGTATTTT	CASSNKGGETDTQYF
TRBV6-2/TRBV6-3	TRBJ2-1	NA	TRBD2	TGTGCCAGCAGTTACGGGAGGGGAGGGGATGAGCAGTTCTTC	CASSYGRGGDEQFF
TRBV13	TRBJ2-1	once	TRBD1	TGTGCCAGCAGCTTACCCGGACAGGGGCACAATGAGCAGTTCTTC	CASSLPGQGHNEQFF
TRBV7-3	TRBJ1-1	once	NA	TGTGCCAGCAGCTTAACTGGAGGGCAGAACACTGAAGCTTTCTTT	CASSLTGGQNTEAFF
TRBV3-1/TRBV3-2	TRBJ1-1	NA	TRBD1	TGTGCCAGCAGCCGAAAAACAGGGGCACTGAACACTGAAGCTTTCTTT	CASSRKTGALNTEAFF
TRBV4-1	TRBJ1-5	NA	NA	TGCGCCAGCAGCCAGGGAAGGGGGAGCAATCAGCCCCAGCATTTT	CASSQGRGSNQPQHF
TRBV5-1	TRBJ2-1	NA	TRBD2	TGCGCCAGCGTGGGACTAGAGGGCTACAATGAGCAGTTCTTC	CASVGLEGYNEQFF
TRBV28	TRBJ2-7	NA	NA	TGTGCCAGCAGTCCCCGACTTAGCGTCTCCTACGAGCAGTACTTC	CASSPRLSVSYEQYF
TRBV7-8	TRBJ1-3	NA	TRBD1	TGTGCCAGCAGCTTTCGAACAGGGGGTATGGACACCATATATTTT	CASSFRTGGMDTIYF
TRBV6-1	TRBJ2-2	NA	TRBD2	TGTGCCAGCAGTGAAGCTCCTCGGAGCGGGAGGTTAAACACCGGGGAGCTGTTTTTT	CASSEAPRSGRLNTGELFF
TRBV28	TRBJ1-5	NA	NA	TGTGCCAGCAGTCCGCGGTCCCCGGGTCAGCCCCAGCATTTT	CASSPRSPGQPQHF
TRBV28	TRBJ2-7	NA	TRBD2	TGTGCCAGCAGTGGAACAGCGGGAGACCCCTACGAGCAGTACTTC	CASSGTAGDPYEQYF
TRBV28	TRBJ1-2	NA	TRBD1	TGTGCCAGCAGTGAAGGGACAGGGGGAGAGTTTAACTATGGCTACACCTTC	CASSEGTGGEFNYGYTF
TRBV11-2	TRBJ1-1	NA	NA	TGTGCCAGCAGCCCGCGGAGCACTGAAGCTTTCTTT	CASSPRSTEAFF
TRBV7-8	TRBJ1-1	NA	TRBD1	TGTGCCAGCAGCTTAAATTCTCGGACAGGGTCGGTCACTGAAGCTTTCTTT	CASSLNSRTGSVTEAFF
TRBV27	TRBJ2-1	NA	TRBD2	TGTGCCAGCAGTCCGGGGACTAGCCGCAGCAATGAGCAGTTCTTC	CASSPGTSRSNEQFF
TRBV6-4	TRBJ1-5	NA	TRBD1	TGTGCCAGCAATCCCGACAGGGGATCCGACGCTTTGCCCCAGCATTTT	CASNPDRGSDALPQHF
TRBV7-2	TRBJ2-7	NA	NA	TGTGCCAGCAGCTTAGGAGTTGCGTACTACGAGCAGTACTTC	CASSLGVAYYEQYF
TRBV28	TRBJ1-2	NA	TRBD1	TGTGCCAGCAGTGCCGGGACAGGGCTTTATGGCTACACCTTC	CASSAGTGLYGYTF